These T cell receptor beta chains were read from a single sample in a study of T cell responses to AZD1222 COVID-19 vaccine. Clones were sequenced by immunoSEQ multiplex PCR, and TCRdb holds only the in-frame ones, with some missing. The sample lists some 58,000 clones; more than 75% were seen once. Source: peripheral blood, taken 28 days after the second AZD1222 dose. The source is an adult who received the AZD1222 COVID-19 vaccine. CDR3s include the opening cysteine and the closing phenylalanine or tryptophan. Fields, in order: clone size, J gene, V gene, D gene, CDR3 DNA, CDR3 protein. D genes are given only for firm matches. Part of the rows lack a size; the others show once, few, many or a class for expanded clones.

.,TRBJ1-6,TRBV7-9,.,TGTGCCAGCAGCTTGTTCACCGGCTCCTATAATTCACCCCTCCACTTT,CASSLFTGSYNSPLHF
.,TRBJ1-1,TRBV6-5,TRBD1,TGTGCCAGCAGAAGGACAGGGGGCACTGAAGCTTTCTTT,CASRRTGGTEAFF
.,TRBJ2-1,TRBV7-8,TRBD2,TGTGCCAGCAGCCTGGGGACTAGCGGGATTTACGAGCAGTTCTTC,CASSLGTSGIYEQFF
.,TRBJ1-1,TRBV2,TRBD1,TGTGCCAGCAGTGTATCAGGGGGCGCGGTCACTGAAGCTTTCTTT,CASSVSGGAVTEAFF
once,TRBJ1-2,TRBV5-6,.,TGTGCCAGCAGCCGAGGACAGACCTATGGCTACACCTTC,CASSRGQTYGYTF
.,TRBJ2-7,TRBV6-5,TRBD2,TGTGCCAGCAGTTACTCGGGGACTAGCGGGGCCTACGAGCAGTACTTC,CASSYSGTSGAYEQYF
.,TRBJ1-5,TRBV18,.,TGTGCCAGCTCACCATCGGGGGGGGGTGATCAGCCCCAGCATTTT,CASSPSGGGDQPQHF
.,TRBJ1-1,TRBV15,.,TGTGCCACCAGCAGTATACAGGGACACACTGAAGCTTTCTTT,CATSSIQGHTEAFF
.,TRBJ1-2,TRBV18,.,TGTGCCAGCTCACCACAGGGTTCTAACTATGGCTACACCTTC,CASSPQGSNYGYTF
.,TRBJ1-3,TRBV5-5,TRBD1,TGTGCCAGCAGACCAACAGGGGGAGGAAACACCATATATTTT,CASRPTGGGNTIYF